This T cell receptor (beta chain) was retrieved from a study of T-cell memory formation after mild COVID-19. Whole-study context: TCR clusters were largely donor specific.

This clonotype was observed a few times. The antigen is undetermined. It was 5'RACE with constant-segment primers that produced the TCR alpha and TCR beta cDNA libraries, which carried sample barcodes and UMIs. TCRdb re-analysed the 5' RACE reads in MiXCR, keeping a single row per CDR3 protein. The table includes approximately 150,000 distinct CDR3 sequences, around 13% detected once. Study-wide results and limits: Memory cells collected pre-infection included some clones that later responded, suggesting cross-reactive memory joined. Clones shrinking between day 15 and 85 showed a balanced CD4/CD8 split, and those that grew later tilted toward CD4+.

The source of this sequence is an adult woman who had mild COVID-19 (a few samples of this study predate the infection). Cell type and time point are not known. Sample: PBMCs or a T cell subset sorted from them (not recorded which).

The CDR3, as DNA: TGTGCCAGCAGCAATGGACAGGGGGCCGGGGAGCTGTTTTTT. Encoded protein: CASSNGQGAGELFF. V gene TRBV7-9 combines with J gene TRBJ2-2; 10 bases agree with TRBD1. J gave up 6 bases and V 5 bases, and 3 bases lay outside the gene matches. CDR1 SEHNR and CDR2 FQNEAQ come from the germline V gene (reference sequence). This CDR3 region has 14 residues.